This T cell receptor beta chain was profiled in a study of a mutant IDH1 vaccine in newly diagnosed glioma. Study at large: Treated patients, averaging roughly 40 years, were around 62% male and around 40% female. Standard pretreatment was either radiotherapy, temozolomide, or, for most, radiochemotherapy with temozolomide.

Study results and limitations: Apparently unrelated to pseudoprogression were changes in the top peripheral T cell clonotypes. Overall, 80% to 95% of patients had vaccine-induced immune responses.

The time point is: week 5, during vaccination. Doses of 300 ug of mutant IDH1 20-mer peptide were given with topical imiquimod. The germline V gene encodes CDR1 LNHDA and CDR2 SQIVND (reference sequence). The CDR3 spans 8 residues. Trimming took off 11 bases at V and 8 bases at J, with 7 bases between the two ends. About this clone itself: The antigen remains undetermined.

The protocol was immunoSEQ multiplex PCR, while the TCRdb copy is restricted to in-frame clones and leaves out a portion. The sample has about 38,000 clones; about 84% are singletons. The TCR was taken from a man aged 35 to 55 with glioma. The sample here was PBMCs, taken from a glioma patient whose treatment included an IDH1 peptide vaccine. This chain joins TRBV19 and TRBJ2-7; no reliable D call. In DNA form, the CDR3 reads TGTGCCTGGTCGAAGCAGTACTTC. Protein sequence: CAWSKQYF.